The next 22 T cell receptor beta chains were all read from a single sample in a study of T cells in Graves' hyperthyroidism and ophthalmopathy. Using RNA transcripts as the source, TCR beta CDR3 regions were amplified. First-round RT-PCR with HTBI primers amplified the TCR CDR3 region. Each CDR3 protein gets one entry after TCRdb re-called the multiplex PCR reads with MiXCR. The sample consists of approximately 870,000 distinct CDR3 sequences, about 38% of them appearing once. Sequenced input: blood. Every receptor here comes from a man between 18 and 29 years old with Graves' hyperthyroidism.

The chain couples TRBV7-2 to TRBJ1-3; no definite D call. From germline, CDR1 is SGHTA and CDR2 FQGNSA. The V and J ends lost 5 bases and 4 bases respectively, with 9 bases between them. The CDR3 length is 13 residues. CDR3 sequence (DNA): TGTGCCAGCAGCCAAGTCGTGGGAAACACCATATATTTT. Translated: CASSQVVGNTIYF.

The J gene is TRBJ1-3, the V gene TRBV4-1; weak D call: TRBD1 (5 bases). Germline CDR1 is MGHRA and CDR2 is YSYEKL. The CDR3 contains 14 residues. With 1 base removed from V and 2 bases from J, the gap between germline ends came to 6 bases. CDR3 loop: CASSQVGAGNTIYF. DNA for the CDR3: TGCGCCAGCAGCCAAGTAGGGGCTGGAAACACCATATATTTT.

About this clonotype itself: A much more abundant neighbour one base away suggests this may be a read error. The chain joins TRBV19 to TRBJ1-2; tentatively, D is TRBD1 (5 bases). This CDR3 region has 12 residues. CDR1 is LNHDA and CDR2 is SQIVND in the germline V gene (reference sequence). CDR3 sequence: CASMWGDYGCTF. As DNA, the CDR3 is TGTGCCAGTATGTGGGGCGACTATGGCTGCACCTTC. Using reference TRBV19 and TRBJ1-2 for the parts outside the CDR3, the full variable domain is DGGITQSPKYLFRKEGQNVTLSCEQNLNHDAMYWYRQDPGQGLRLIYYSQIVNDFQKGDIAEGYSVSREKKESFPLTVTSAQKNPTAFYLCASMWGDYGCTFGSGTRLTVV.

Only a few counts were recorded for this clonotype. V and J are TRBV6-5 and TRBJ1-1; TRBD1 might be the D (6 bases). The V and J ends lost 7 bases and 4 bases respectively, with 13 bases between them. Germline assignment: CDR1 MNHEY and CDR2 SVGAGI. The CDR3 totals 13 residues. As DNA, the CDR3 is TGTGCCAGCAAGCAGGGGTCGCGCACTGAAGCTTTCTTT. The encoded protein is CASKQGSRTEAFF.

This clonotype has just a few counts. The CDR3: CSARGSPTYEQYF. CDR3 coding DNA: TGCAGTGCTAGAGGCAGCCCAACCTACGAGCAGTACTTC. The chain combines TRBV20-1 with TRBJ2-7, with D hard to call. The CDR3 spans 13 residues. The V and J ends lost 1 base and 2 bases respectively, with 9 bases between them. Per germline, CDR1 DFQATT and CDR2 SNEGSKA (reference sequence).

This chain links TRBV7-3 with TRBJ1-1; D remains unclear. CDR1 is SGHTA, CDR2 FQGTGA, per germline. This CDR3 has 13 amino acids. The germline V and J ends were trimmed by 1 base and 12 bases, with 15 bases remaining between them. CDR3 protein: CASSLSVPQRTFF. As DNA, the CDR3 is TGTGCCAGCAGCTTAAGTGTCCCCCAGAGGACTTTCTTT.

CDR3 region: CSARVGRNTGELFF. Written as DNA, the CDR3 is TGCAGTGCTAGAGTTGGGAGGAACACCGGGGAGCTGTTTTTT. V usage is TRBV20-1 and J usage is TRBJ2-2; D is possibly TRBD2 (5 bases). CDR3 length: 14 residues. Trimming took 1 base from V and 1 from J, leaving 7 bases between them. Germline V lookup: CDR1 DFQATT, CDR2 SNEGSKA (reference sequence).

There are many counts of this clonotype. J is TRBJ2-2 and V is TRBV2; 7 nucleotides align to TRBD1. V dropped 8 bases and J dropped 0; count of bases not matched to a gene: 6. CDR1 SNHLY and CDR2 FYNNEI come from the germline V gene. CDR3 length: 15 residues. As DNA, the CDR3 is TGTGCCAGCGGACAGGTTTTCGCGAACACCGGGGAGCTGTTTTTT. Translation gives CASGQVFANTGELFF.

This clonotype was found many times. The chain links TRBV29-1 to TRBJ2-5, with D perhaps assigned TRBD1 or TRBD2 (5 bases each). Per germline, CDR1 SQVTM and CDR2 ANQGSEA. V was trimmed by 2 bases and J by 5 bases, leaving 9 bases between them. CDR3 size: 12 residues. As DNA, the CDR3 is TGCAGCGTTGAAAGGGGAGTGGAGACCCAGTACTTC. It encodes CSVERGVETQYF. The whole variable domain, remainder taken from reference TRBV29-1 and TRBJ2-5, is SAVISQKPSRDICQRGTSLTIQCQVDSQVTMMFWYRQQPGQSLTLIATANQGSEATYESGFVIDKFPISRPNLTFSTLTVSNMSPEDSSIYLCSVERGVETQYFGPGTRLLVL.

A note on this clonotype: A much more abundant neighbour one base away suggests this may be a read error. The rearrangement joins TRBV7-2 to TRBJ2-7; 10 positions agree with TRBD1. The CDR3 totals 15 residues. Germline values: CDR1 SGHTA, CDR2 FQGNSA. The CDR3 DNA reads TGTGCCGGCAGCCAACCGGGACAGGGGTCCTACGAGCAGTACTTC. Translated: CAGSQPGQGSYEQYF.

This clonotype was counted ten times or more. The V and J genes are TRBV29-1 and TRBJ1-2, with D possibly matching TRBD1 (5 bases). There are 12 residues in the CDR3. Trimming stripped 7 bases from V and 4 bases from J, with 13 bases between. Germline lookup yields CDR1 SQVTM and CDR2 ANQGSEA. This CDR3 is CSAVGTGYGYTF. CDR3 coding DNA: TGCAGCGCCGTTGGTACAGGCTATGGCTACACCTTC. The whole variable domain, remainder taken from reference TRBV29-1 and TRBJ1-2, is SAVISQKPSRDICQRGTSLTIQCQVDSQVTMMFWYRQQPGQSLTLIATANQGSEATYESGFVIDKFPISRPNLTFSTLTVSNMSPEDSSIYLCSAVGTGYGYTFGSGTRLTVV.

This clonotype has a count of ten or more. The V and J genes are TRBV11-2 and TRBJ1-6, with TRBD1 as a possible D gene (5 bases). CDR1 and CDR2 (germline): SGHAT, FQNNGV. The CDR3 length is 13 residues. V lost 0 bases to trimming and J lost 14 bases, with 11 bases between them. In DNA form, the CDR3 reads TGTGCCAGCAGCTTAGAGGGCAGGGCGACCCTCCACTTT. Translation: CASSLEGRATLHF.

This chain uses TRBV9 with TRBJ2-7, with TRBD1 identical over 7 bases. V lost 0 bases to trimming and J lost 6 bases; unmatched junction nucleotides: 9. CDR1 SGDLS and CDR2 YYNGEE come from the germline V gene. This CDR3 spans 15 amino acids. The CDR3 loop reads CASSVEGAPSAEQYF. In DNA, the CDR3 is TGTGCCAGCAGCGTAGAGGGGGCCCCTTCAGCCGAGCAGTACTTC.

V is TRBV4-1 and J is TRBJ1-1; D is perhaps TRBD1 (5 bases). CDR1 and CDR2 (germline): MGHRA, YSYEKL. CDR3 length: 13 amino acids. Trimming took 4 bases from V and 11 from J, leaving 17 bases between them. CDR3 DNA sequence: TGCGCCAGCAGCCCCGGACATCCTTTCGGGGCTTTCTTT. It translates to CASSPGHPFGAFF.

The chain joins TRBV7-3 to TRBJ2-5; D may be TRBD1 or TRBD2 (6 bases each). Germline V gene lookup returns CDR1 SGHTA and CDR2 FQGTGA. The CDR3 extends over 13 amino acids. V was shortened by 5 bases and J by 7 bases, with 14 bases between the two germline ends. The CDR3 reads CASSQVGGATQYF. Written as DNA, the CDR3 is TGTGCCAGCAGCCAGGTGGGGGGCGCGACCCAGTACTTC.

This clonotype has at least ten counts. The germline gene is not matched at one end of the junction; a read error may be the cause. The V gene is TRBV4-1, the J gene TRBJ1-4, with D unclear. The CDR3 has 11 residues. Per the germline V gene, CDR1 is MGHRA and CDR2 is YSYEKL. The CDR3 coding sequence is TGTGCCAGCAGTCGAGGTGAAAAACTGTTTTTT. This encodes CASSRGEKLFF.

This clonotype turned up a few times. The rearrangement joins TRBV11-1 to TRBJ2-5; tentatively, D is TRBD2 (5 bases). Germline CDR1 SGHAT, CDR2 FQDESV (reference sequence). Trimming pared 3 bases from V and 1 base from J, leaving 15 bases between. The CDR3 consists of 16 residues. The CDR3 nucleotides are TGTGCCAGCAGCTTCTTAACGGGAACTCTCCAAGAGACCCAGTACTTC. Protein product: CASSFLTGTLQETQYF. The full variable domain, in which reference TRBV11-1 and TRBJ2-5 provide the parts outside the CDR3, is EAEVAQSPRYKITEKSQAVAFWCDPISGHATLYWYRQILGQGPELLVQFQDESVVDDSQLPKDRFSAERLKGVDSTLKIQPAELGDSAMYLCASSFLTGTLQETQYFGPGTRLLVL.

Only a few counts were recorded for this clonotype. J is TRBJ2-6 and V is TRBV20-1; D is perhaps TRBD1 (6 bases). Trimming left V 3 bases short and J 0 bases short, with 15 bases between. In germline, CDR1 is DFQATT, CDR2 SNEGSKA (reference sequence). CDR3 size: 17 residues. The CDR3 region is CSARLAGASSGANVLTF. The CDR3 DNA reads TGCAGTGCTAGGCTGGCAGGGGCAAGCTCTGGGGCCAACGTCCTGACTTTC.

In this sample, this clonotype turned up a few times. The CDR3 nucleotides are TGTGCCAGCACGGGACGGCCCCGAGAGACCCAGTACTTC. It yields the protein CASTGRPRETQYF. The genes are TRBV7-9 and TRBJ2-5; D may correspond to TRBD1 or TRBD2 (5 bases each). Trimming removed 7 bases from V and 4 bases from J, with 13 bases in between. Germline V gene sequence: CDR1 SEHNR, CDR2 FQNEAQ (reference sequence). The CDR3 runs to 13 residues. The variable domain in full, with the rest retrieved from reference TRBV7-9 and TRBJ2-5, is DTGVSQNPRHKITKRGQNVTFRCDPISEHNRLYWYRQTLGQGPEFLTYFQNEAQLEKSRLLSDRFSAERPKGSFSTLEIQRTEQGDSAMYLCASTGRPRETQYFGPGTRLLVL.

CDR3 sequence reads: CSASSHQGDQETQYF. The CDR3 coding sequence is TGCAGTGCCAGCAGCCACCAGGGGGACCAAGAGACCCAGTACTTC. V gene TRBV20-1 combines with J gene TRBJ2-5; TRBD1 matches at 7 bases. CDR3 length equals 15 residues. Germline CDR1 is DFQATT and CDR2 is SNEGSKA (reference sequence). With V trimmed by 6 bases and J by 0 bases, 10 bases remained unmatched.

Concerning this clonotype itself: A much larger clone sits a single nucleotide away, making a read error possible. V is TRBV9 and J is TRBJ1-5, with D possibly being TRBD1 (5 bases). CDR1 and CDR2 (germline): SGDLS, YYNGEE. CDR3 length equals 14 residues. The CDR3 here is CASSGDSLNRPQHF. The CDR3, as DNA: TGTGCCAGCAGCGGAGACAGTCTGAATCGGCCCCAGCATTTT.

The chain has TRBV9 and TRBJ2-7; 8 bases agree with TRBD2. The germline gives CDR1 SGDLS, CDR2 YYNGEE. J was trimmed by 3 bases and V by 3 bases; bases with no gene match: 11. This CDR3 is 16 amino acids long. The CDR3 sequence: CASSAGPGLEDYEQYF. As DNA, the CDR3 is TGTGCCAGCAGCGCGGGCCCGGGACTAGAGGACTACGAGCAGTACTTC.